The 5 T cell receptor beta chains below were found in one sample sequenced in a study of T cells in Graves' hyperthyroidism and ophthalmopathy. TCR beta CDR3 regions were amplified from RNA transcripts. The TCR CDR3 was amplified in a first-round RT-PCR using the HTBI primer set. A single record per CDR3 protein comes from TCRdb applying MiXCR to the multiplex PCR reads. The table includes 700,000 to 850,000 distinct CDR3 sequences, over 35% detected once. The sequencing input was blood. The receptors derive from a woman between 40 and 55 years old with Graves' hyperthyroidism.

This chain joins TRBV12-3 or TRBV12-4 and TRBJ1-1; 9 nucleotides line up with TRBD1. The CDR3 has 16 amino acids. J lost 1 base, V lost 5 bases, and 8 bases had no gene match. Here the CDR3 DNA reads TGTGCCAGCAGTCCTAGAGGGGGACAGGGGAACACTGAAGCTTTCTTT. This translates into CASSPRGGQGNTEAFF.

The V call is TRBV20-1, the J call TRBJ2-7; TRBD2 matches at 7 bases. Losses at the gene ends were 1 base for V and 6 bases for J; bases not matched to a gene: 9. The CDR3 length is 14 residues. Germline V gene lookup returns CDR1 DFQATT and CDR2 SNEGSKA (reference sequence). The CDR3 loop reads CSARVANLAVEQYF. The CDR3 DNA follows: TGCAGTGCTAGAGTCGCCAATCTAGCGGTCGAGCAGTACTTC.

Note on this clonotype: One end of the junction fails to match germline, which may point to a read error. The chain carries TRBV5-1 and TRBJ2-5; maybe TRBD2 (6 bases). CDR3 length equals 15 residues. Germline assignment: CDR1 SGHRS and CDR2 YFSETQ. The DNA of the CDR3 is TGTGCCAGCAGCTTGGGGACGGGGGATAGTCAGCCCCAGTACTTC. This sequence encodes CASSLGTGDSQPQYF.

This clonotype was found a few times. The chain recombines TRBV7-9 with TRBJ2-7; D possibly corresponds to TRBD2 (6 bases). Looked up from germline, CDR1 is SEHNR and CDR2 is FQNEAQ (reference sequence). V lost 5 bases and J 4 bases, leaving 18 bases between the germline ends. The CDR3 has 15 amino acids. CDR3 bases: TGTGCCAGCAGCCGGGGCGGGACGGAATTGTACGAGCAGTACTTC. Amino acids: CASSRGGTELYEQYF.

V usage is TRBV5-6 and J usage is TRBJ1-2; D possibly corresponds to TRBD1 (5 bases). The V end lost 2 bases, the J end lost 8 bases, and 13 bases lay between the germline ends. The germline gives CDR1 SGHDT, CDR2 YYEEEE. CDR3 size: 13 residues. CDR3 protein: CASSFADWDGYTF. DNA of the CDR3: TGTGCCAGCAGCTTCGCGGATTGGGACGGCTACACCTTC.